These T cell receptor beta chains were read from a single sample in a study of radiotherapy plus CTLA-4 blockade in lung cancer. Profiled with immunoSEQ multiplex PCR; TCRdb holds only in-frame clones, not every one. This sample has 80,000 to 100,000 clones, with around 88% found just once. This specimen was peripheral blood, taken from a patient treated with radiotherapy plus ipilimumab. These receptors all come from a human donor with non-small cell lung cancer that progressed on radiotherapy plus ipilimumab. Both conserved end residues are part of each CDR3. A D gene is named only where the DNA matches it firmly.

v_call	j_call	d_call	cdr3_nt	cdr3_aa
TRBV7-9	TRBJ1-1	.	TGTGCCAGCAGCCCTCTTAGGTTTACCACTGAAGCTTTCTTT	CASSPLRFTTEAFF
TRBV9	TRBJ2-2	TRBD2	TGTGCCAGCAGCGTAGGCCCAGCGGGAGGCGAGGAGCTGTTTTTT	CASSVGPAGGEELFF
TRBV19	TRBJ1-2	.	TGTGCCAGTAGAGGGAACAGGGAAAACTATGGCTACACCTTC	CASRGNRENYGYTF
TRBV2	TRBJ1-4	.	TGTGCCAGCAGTGAGGACCATACAACTAATGAAAAACTGTTTTTT	CASSEDHTTNEKLFF
TRBV7-8	TRBJ2-7	.	TGTGCCAGCAGCCCAGCCGTGAAGAGGGCCTACGAGCAGTACTTC	CASSPAVKRAYEQYF
TRBV19	TRBJ2-2	TRBD2	TGTGCCAGTAGTAGGACTAGTCTGAACACCGGGGAGCTGTTTTTT	CASSRTSLNTGELFF
TRBV9	TRBJ2-1	.	TGTGCCAGCGCTTCGTCGGGGCAGTATGAGCAGTTCTTC	CASASSGQYEQFF
TRBV7-8	TRBJ1-1	.	TGTGCCAGCAGCTTGGACCCTGTTAACACTGAAGCTTTCTTT	CASSLDPVNTEAFF
TRBV2	TRBJ2-5	.	TGTGCCAGCAGTCCACCGGAGTCCCAAGAGACCCAGTACTTC	CASSPPESQETQYF
TRBV6-5	TRBJ1-5	.	TGTGCCAGCAGTTACTCGGCGGGGAGCAATCAGCCCCAGCATTTT	CASSYSAGSNQPQHF
TRBV2	TRBJ2-1	TRBD2	TGTGCCAGCCAGGGACTAGCGGGAGAGCAGTTCTTC	CASQGLAGEQFF
TRBV29-1	TRBJ1-2	.	TGCAGCGTTGGGAGTGGGGGGTCCTATGGCTACACCTTC	CSVGSGGSYGYTF
TRBV6-5	TRBJ2-1	TRBD2	TGTGCCAGCAGACCTCTGGCGGGAGGAGAGTTCTTC	CASRPLAGGEFF
TRBV2	TRBJ2-7	.	TGTGCCAGCATCCGGGACACTGACTACGAGCAGTACTTC	CASIRDTDYEQYF